These 27 T cell receptor beta chains originate from one sample sequenced in a study of T-cell memory formation after mild COVID-19. TCRdb redid the calling of the 5' RACE reads with MiXCR, one entry per CDR3 protein. The repertoire holds about 190,000 distinct CDR3 sequences, with about a sixth as singletons. What was sequenced was PBMCs or a T cell subset sorted from them (not recorded which). Every receptor here comes from an adult woman who had mild COVID-19 (a few samples of this study predate the infection). Cell type and time point are not known.

This chain connects TRBV7-9 to TRBJ1-2, with 8 bases fitting TRBD1. The CDR3 sequence is 14 residues long. Trimming at V came to 1 base and at J to 7 bases, leaving 5 bases not matched to a gene. In germline, CDR1 is SEHNR, CDR2 FQNEAQ (reference sequence). The CDR3 loop is CASSLDGTGSGYTF. CDR3 bases: TGTGCCAGCAGCTTAGACGGGACAGGAAGTGGCTACACCTTC.

This clonotype has only a few counts. The V and J genes are TRBV20-1 and TRBJ2-7; weak D call: TRBD2 (6 bases). The V gene's germline CDR1 is DFQATT and CDR2 SNEGSKA (reference sequence). This CDR3 is built from 11 residues. Trimming shortened V by 1 base and J by 11 bases, and 12 bases separated the two germline ends. The CDR3 spells CSARGLEGKYF. DNA of the CDR3: TGCAGTGCTAGAGGACTGGAGGGGAAGTACTTC.

This chain uses TRBV5-1 with TRBJ1-1, with no clear D. Trimming shortened V by 1 base and J by 0 bases, and 7 bases separated the two germline ends. Per germline, CDR1 SGHRS and CDR2 YFSETQ. The CDR3 is 14 amino acids. CDR3 DNA sequence: TGCGCCAGCAGCTTGACCCCCATGAACACTGAAGCTTTCTTT. This encodes CASSLTPMNTEAFF.

The table lists this clonotype with a few counts. V usage is TRBV7-2 and J usage is TRBJ2-5, with D tentatively TRBD2 (5 bases). The germline V gene has CDR1 SGHTA and CDR2 FQGNSA. The CDR3 sequence is 13 residues long. V lost 5 bases and J 8 bases, leaving 15 bases between the germline ends. The CDR3 spells CASSLAWRQTQYF. DNA for the CDR3: TGTGCCAGCAGCCTGGCGTGGAGGCAAACCCAGTACTTC.

This clonotype was counted a few times. V gene TRBV5-1 combines with J gene TRBJ1-1, with 8 bases that match TRBD1. Germline values: CDR1 SGHRS, CDR2 YFSETQ. The CDR3 runs 14 residues. V shed 6 bases, J shed 1 base, and the junction held 5 bases outside the gene matches. DNA of the CDR3: TGCGCCAGCACCCAGGACAGGGCGAACACTGAAGCTTTCTTT. It translates to CASTQDRANTEAFF.

This clonotype was counted many times. J is TRBJ2-5 and V is TRBV5-1, with 9 bases lining up with TRBD2. Germline assignment: CDR1 SGHRS and CDR2 YFSETQ. This CDR3 has 15 amino acids. J gave up 5 bases and V 2 bases, and 7 bases lay outside the gene matches. CDR3 residues: CASSFRRGGRETQYF. DNA of the CDR3: TGCGCCAGCAGCTTCCGGCGGGGGGGCCGGGAGACCCAGTACTTC.

The chain couples TRBV2 to TRBJ1-5; TRBD1 agrees at 7 bases. This CDR3 has 14 amino acids. Trimming took 6 bases from V and 6 from J; bases not matched to a gene: 8. Germline V gene data show CDR1 as SNHLY and CDR2 as FYNNEI. Here the CDR3 DNA reads TGTGCCAGCAGGGGAGACAGGGTGGGTCAGCCCCAGCATTTT. Translating gives CASRGDRVGQPQHF.

The chain carries TRBV6-5 and TRBJ1-4; TRBD1 agrees at 8 bases. The CDR3 is 15 residues long. V lost 6 bases, J lost 6 bases, and 9 bases stayed unmatched. Germline V gene data show CDR1 as MNHEY and CDR2 as SVGAGI. DNA for the CDR3: TGTGCCAGCAGGCTATCCGGGACAGGCGATGAAAAACTGTTTTTT. It yields the protein CASRLSGTGDEKLFF.

V and J are TRBV7-8 and TRBJ2-3; D assignment may be TRBD1 or TRBD2 (5 bases each). The CDR3 covers 14 residues. Per germline, CDR1 SGHVS and CDR2 FQNEAQ. The V end lost 6 bases, the J end lost 4 bases, and 14 bases lay between the germline ends. The CDR3 DNA sequence: TGTGCCAGCAGGCCCGTTGGGGGAGCAGATACGCAGTATTTT. Protein sequence: CASRPVGGADTQYF.

The genes are TRBV24-1 and TRBJ2-7; D uncertain. Germline CDR1 is KGHDR and CDR2 is SFDVKD. Trimming stripped 4 bases from V and 4 bases from J, with 4 bases between. This CDR3 has 11 residues. The CDR3 bases are TGTGCCACCAGTGACCCTTACGAGCAGTACTTC. Residues: CATSDPYEQYF.

This clonotype showed up just a few times. The chain is built from TRBV4-2 and TRBJ2-2; D is unresolved. The CDR3 length is 13 residues. Trimming removed 2 bases at V and 0 bases at J, with 1 base between. Germline V lookup: CDR1 LGHNA, CDR2 YNFKEQ. Here the CDR3 DNA reads TGTGCCAGCAGCCAACCGAACACCGGGGAGCTGTTTTTT. It codes for CASSQPNTGELFF.

This clonotype has a handful of counts. V is TRBV12-3 or TRBV12-4 and J is TRBJ2-7; 8 positions match TRBD2. The ends lost 6 bases at V and 3 bases at J; junction bases unmatched: 10. The CDR3 contains 15 residues. CDR3 region: CASSPRLASNYEQYF. The DNA for the CDR3 is TGTGCCAGCAGCCCAAGACTAGCGAGTAACTACGAGCAGTACTTC.

The V call is TRBV7-2, the J call TRBJ1-3, with 10 bases lining up with TRBD1. Per germline, CDR1 SGHTA and CDR2 FQGNSA. Trimming at V came to 1 base and at J to 3 bases, leaving 6 bases not matched to a gene. The CDR3 runs to 17 residues. The CDR3 is CASSLVGQGVYGNTIYF. Here the CDR3 DNA reads TGTGCCAGCAGCTTAGTAGGACAGGGGGTGTATGGAAACACCATATATTTT.

The V call is TRBV12-3 or TRBV12-4, the J call TRBJ1-4; 7 positions match TRBD1. The CDR3 runs to 15 residues. The V and J ends lost 2 bases and 5 bases, in that order; junction bases with no gene match: 5. The CDR3 DNA is TGTGCCAGCAGTTTAACGGGGACAGCAAATGAAAAACTGTTTTTT. Amino acid sequence: CASSLTGTANEKLFF.

This clonotype was observed a few times. V usage is TRBV29-1 and J usage is TRBJ2-7, with 7 bases that match TRBD1. This CDR3 is built from 14 residues. The V gene's germline CDR1 is SQVTM and CDR2 ANQGSEA. Losses at the gene ends were 3 bases for V and 3 bases for J; bases not matched to a gene: 8. In nucleotides, the CDR3 is TGCAGCGTTGACCGAGGGGGCGCTGACTACGAGCAGTACTTC. This sequence encodes CSVDRGGADYEQYF.

This chain connects TRBV4-1 to TRBJ1-2, with D perhaps TRBD1 (6 bases). CDR1 MGHRA and CDR2 YSYEKL come from the germline V gene. Trimming took 1 base from V and 4 from J, leaving 13 bases between them. This CDR3 has 15 residues. The CDR3 DNA reads as TGCGCCAGCAGCCAAGGCCGGGACACCCTCTATGGCTACACCTTC. This sequence encodes CASSQGRDTLYGYTF.

The genes are TRBV5-1 and TRBJ2-5, with no clear D. The CDR3 consists of 13 residues. Trimming stripped 4 bases from V and 2 bases from J, with 9 bases between. From germline, CDR1 is SGHRS and CDR2 YFSETQ. CDR3 residues: CASSARMQETQYF. CDR3 bases: TGCGCCAGCAGCGCGCGGATGCAAGAGACCCAGTACTTC.

The V gene is TRBV19, the J gene TRBJ2-2, with 14 bases identical to TRBD2. This CDR3 spans 16 amino acids. Germline trimming cut 6 bases from V and 2 bases from J; bases unmatched to any gene: 2. Germline-derived CDR1 and CDR2 are LNHDA and SQIVND (reference sequence). The CDR3 DNA sequence: TGTGCCAGTAGGGGACTAGCGGGGGTAAACACCGGGGAGCTGTTTTTT. Encoded protein: CASRGLAGVNTGELFF.

This clonotype appeared a few times. This chain uses TRBV5-5 with TRBJ2-1; 13 bases line up with TRBD2. Germline V lookup: CDR1 SGHKS, CDR2 YYEKEE (reference sequence). The V segment lost 3 bases and the J segment 5 bases; nucleotides outside the gene matches: 11. This CDR3 has 18 residues. The CDR3 reads CASSSRGLAGVFNNEQFF. CDR3 DNA: TGTGCCAGCAGCTCCAGAGGACTAGCGGGAGTATTCAACAATGAGCAGTTCTTC. The variable domain in full, with the rest retrieved from reference TRBV5-5 and TRBJ2-1, is DAGVTQSPTHLIKTRGQQVTLRCSPISGHKSVSWYQQVLGQGPQFIFQYYEKEERGRGNFPDRFSARQFPNYSSELNVNALLLGDSALYLCASSSRGLAGVFNNEQFFGPGTRLTVL.

The rearrangement joins TRBV12-3 or TRBV12-4 to TRBJ1-1; D might be TRBD1 (6 bases). The length of the CDR3 is 15 residues. Trimming shortened V by 6 bases and J by 1 base, and 15 bases separated the two germline ends. As DNA, the CDR3 is TGTGCCAGCAGCCAATGGGGGGGCAGGAACACTGAAGCTTTCTTT. This translates into CASSQWGGRNTEAFF.

There are a few counts of this clonotype. The chain joins TRBV6-6 to TRBJ2-5; 14 bases fit TRBD2. V shed 2 bases, J shed 5 bases, and the junction held 10 bases outside the gene matches. There are 18 residues in the CDR3. From germline, CDR1 is MNHNY and CDR2 SVGAGI (reference sequence). Written as DNA, the CDR3 is TGTGCCAGCAGTTACGCCGTAGGGACTAGCGGGGGAGGGGAGACCCAGTACTTC. Residues: CASSYAVGTSGGGETQYF.

The chain recombines TRBV27 with TRBJ2-1, with 9 bases lining up with TRBD1. The CDR3 is 13 amino acids. CDR1 is MNHEY and CDR2 is SMNVEV in the germline V gene (reference sequence). Trimming removed 6 bases from V and 9 bases from J; junction bases left unmatched: 6. The CDR3 here is CASRRQGGVEQFF. CDR3 DNA sequence: TGTGCCAGCAGACGACAGGGGGGTGTTGAGCAGTTCTTC.

The chain recombines TRBV7-2 with TRBJ1-1, with a tentative D call TRBD1 (5 bases). The CDR3 length is 13 residues. Between the trimmed V and J ends, which lost 5 bases and 4 bases, there was a span of 11 bases. CDR1 and CDR2 (germline): SGHTA, FQGNSA. This chain's CDR3 is CASSLLGGTEAFF. The CDR3 nucleotides are TGTGCCAGCAGCCTCCTCGGGGGCACTGAAGCTTTCTTT.

This clonotype has only a few counts. This sequence joins TRBV7-6 and TRBJ1-2; 10 bases match TRBD1. CDR1 SGHVS and CDR2 FNYEAQ come from the germline V gene. V lost 2 bases and J lost 8; bases outside the gene matches: 8. The CDR3 spans 15 residues. Here the CDR3 reads CASSLIATGGTGYTF. The CDR3 nucleotides are TGTGCCAGCAGCTTAATCGCGACAGGGGGCACAGGCTACACCTTC.

This clonotype was counted many times. This sequence joins TRBV5-1 and TRBJ2-7; D perhaps matches TRBD1 (5 bases). Germline V CDR1 and CDR2: SGHRS, YFSETQ. Trimming left V 0 bases short and J 5 bases short, with 6 bases between. The CDR3 runs 12 residues. CDR3 in DNA: TGCGCCAGCAGCTTGGAGGGGAACGAGCAGTACTTC. This sequence encodes CASSLEGNEQYF.

This clonotype was observed a few times. The rearrangement joins TRBV24-1 to TRBJ2-7, with D possibly TRBD1 on 6 matching bases. Trimming took 1 base from V and 6 from J, leaving 18 bases between them. The CDR3 spans 16 residues. CDR1 KGHDR and CDR2 SFDVKD come from the germline V gene. The CDR3 here is CATSDFRQGSTSEQYF. The CDR3 DNA sequence: TGTGCCACCAGTGATTTCAGGCAGGGGAGTACGAGCGAGCAGTACTTC.

This clonotype showed up just once. The V gene is TRBV12-3 or TRBV12-4, the J gene TRBJ2-7; TRBD1 might be the D (6 bases). The CDR3 is 14 amino acids. V was pared by 5 bases and J by 4 bases, with 15 bases between. The CDR3 region has the DNA TGTGCCAGCAGTACCAGGACAGTACCGTACGAGCAGTACTTC. Its translation: CASSTRTVPYEQYF.